The T cell receptor (beta chain) under discussion was sequenced for a study of blood T cell repertoires in COVID-19. From germline, CDR1 is SGHNT and CDR2 YENEEA. The CDR3 sequence is 12 residues long. J was trimmed by 6 bases and V by 8 bases; bases with no gene match: 3. Produced via immunoSEQ multiplex PCR; TCRdb's table is partial and in-frame only. Of 360,000 or so clones listed, about four fifths are singletons. Participants were aged about 18 to 89 years from some 24 US areas. The chain recombines TRBV11-3 with TRBJ2-1; 8 bases fit TRBD2. The sample comprised PBMCs or T cells enriched from blood (not recorded which). This TCR was recovered from a woman aged 50 to 60 who had recovered from COVID-19. CDR3 residues: CASATSGNEQFF. DNA of the CDR3: TGTGCCAGCGCCACTAGCGGCAATGAGCAGTTCTTC. Full variable domain (outside the CDR3, taken from reference TRBV11-3 and TRBJ2-1): EAGVVQSPRYKIIEKKQPVAFWCNPISGHNTLYWYLQNLGQGPELLIRYENEEAVDDSQLPKDRFSAERLKGVDSTLKIQPAELGDSAVYLCASATSGNEQFFGPGTRLTVL.